The present TCR beta chain was sequenced within a study of early T cells in non-severe SARS-CoV-2 infection. On the study more broadly: Bulk RNA isolated from unsorted whole blood underwent sequencing; chains were not paired.

The CDR3 sequence is 12 residues long. Germline V CDR1 and CDR2: LNHDA, SQIVND (reference sequence). Trimming pared 5 bases from V and 10 bases from J, leaving 12 bases between. This clonotype came up a few times. Its matching antigen is unknown. Study-level findings and limits: In VDJdb matching, anti-spike CD8 responses were favored while private and CD4 specificities went missing.

TCRdb called the 5' RACE reads again in MiXCR, with one record for every CDR3 protein. Here the sample spans over 95,000 distinct CDR3 sequences, approximately 16% being singletons. The chain uses TRBV19 and TRBJ1-5; TRBD1 is a possible D gene (5 bases). The receptor comes from an adult who was a healthcare worker with PCR-confirmed SARS-CoV-2 infection or an uninfected control (not recorded which). The material sequenced was whole blood. CDR3 nucleotide sequence: TGTGCCAGTAGTGCCCGGGACCGACCCCAGCATTTT. Its protein is CASSARDRPQHF.